The 20 T cell receptor beta chains below were found in one sample sequenced in a study of blood T cell repertoires in COVID-19. Assay: immunoSEQ multiplex PCR; the TCRdb copy retains only in-frame clones and omits some. The sample has under 350,000 clones, 85% seen once. Input material: peripheral blood. These receptors all stem from a human donor in a cohort sampled during active COVID-19.

V gene TRBV27 combines with J gene TRBJ1-2; D is possibly TRBD1 (5 bases). V lost 6 bases and J 1 base, leaving 9 bases between the germline ends. The germline CDR1 and CDR2 sequences are MNHEY and SMNVEV (reference sequence). This CDR3 is 13 amino acids long. Here the CDR3 DNA reads TGTGCCAGCAGCTATGACAGTAACTATGGCTACACCTTC. Its protein is CASSYDSNYGYTF.

The chain employs TRBV7-2 and TRBJ1-2; D not certain. CDR1 is SGHTA, CDR2 FQGNSA, per germline. The CDR3 spans 12 residues. V was cut by 4 bases and J by 1 base, with 4 bases left in between. CDR3 loop: CASSSYNYGYTF. Written as DNA, the CDR3 is TGTGCCAGCAGCTCTTATAACTATGGCTACACCTTC.

The chain uses TRBV28 and TRBJ1-3; 8 nucleotides match TRBD1. CDR1 MDHEN and CDR2 SYDVKM come from the germline V gene. The CDR3 loop spans 16 amino acids. The trim removed 6 bases at V and 0 bases at J, leaving 7 bases unmatched. CDR3 residues: CASSPRTGLSGNTIYF. As DNA, the CDR3 is TGTGCCAGCAGCCCAAGGACAGGGCTCTCTGGAAACACCATATATTTT.

The rearrangement uses TRBV19 and TRBJ1-1; perhaps TRBD1 as D (5 bases). The CDR3 spans 15 residues. V was shortened by 8 bases and J by 1 base, with 17 bases between the two germline ends. Germline CDR1 LNHDA, CDR2 SQIVND (reference sequence). The CDR3: CASLDTAGGNTEAFF. CDR3 DNA sequence: TGTGCCAGTCTAGACACCGCCGGGGGGAACACTGAAGCTTTCTTT.

V usage is TRBV5-4 and J usage is TRBJ1-2; 8 positions match TRBD1. CDR1 is SGHNT and CDR2 is YYREEE in the germline V gene (reference sequence). The CDR3 has 13 amino acids. V gave up 4 bases and J gave up 8 bases; unmatched junction bases: 7. The CDR3 coding sequence is TGTGCCAGCAGCCTGACAGGGGACAGAGGCTACACCTTC. This translates into CASSLTGDRGYTF.

This chain joins TRBV2 and TRBJ2-3; 9 bases align to TRBD2. Germline V gene data show CDR1 as SNHLY and CDR2 as FYNNEI. After removal of 5 bases from V and 0 bases from J, the junction contained 3 bases not matched to a gene. The CDR3 contains 15 residues. The DNA for the CDR3 is TGTGCCAGCAGTTTACTAGCGGGTAGCACAGATACGCAGTATTTT. Its translation is CASSLLAGSTDTQYF.

The chain links TRBV5-6 to TRBJ1-2; D is possibly TRBD1 (5 bases). The CDR3 contains 14 residues. CDR1 is SGHDT and CDR2 is YYEEEE in the germline V gene. V was pared by 0 bases and J by 7 bases, with 13 bases between. The CDR3 spells CASSLGPSGGGYTF. As DNA, the CDR3 is TGTGCCAGCAGCTTGGGGCCCTCGGGGGGTGGCTACACCTTC.

This clone appeared once. V usage is TRBV29-1 and J usage is TRBJ2-7; 7 bases map to TRBD2. Germline CDR1 and CDR2: SQVTM and ANQGSEA. V gave up 2 bases and J gave up 6 bases; unmatched junction bases: 10. The CDR3 loop spans 14 amino acids. DNA for the CDR3: TGCAGCGTTGAAAAAGCTAGCGGACCCCGCGAGCAGTACTTC. It encodes CSVEKASGPREQYF.

This clone was observed a few times. The genes are TRBV28 and TRBJ2-6, with TRBD1 matching 7 bases. This CDR3 has 16 residues. The germline CDR1 and CDR2 sequences are MDHEN and SYDVKM. J lost 4 bases, V lost 2 bases, and 5 bases had no gene match. The CDR3 coding sequence is TGTGCCAGCAGTTTAATAGGGACAGCCGGGGCCAACGTCCTGACTTTC. Its protein is CASSLIGTAGANVLTF. The full variable domain, rest sourced from reference TRBV28 and TRBJ2-6, is DVKVTQSSRYLVKRTGEKVFLECVQDMDHENMFWYRQDPGLGLRLIYFSYDVKMKEKGDIPEGYSVSREKKERFSLILESASTNQTSMYLCASSLIGTAGANVLTFGAGSRLTVL.

This chain uses TRBV24-1 with TRBJ2-3, with D possibly being TRBD2 (5 bases). V was cut by 0 bases and J by 2 bases, with 14 bases left in between. The CDR3 consists of 17 residues. Germline assignment: CDR1 KGHDR and CDR2 SFDVKD. CDR3 loop: CATSDLRSSGSTDTQYF. Written as DNA, the CDR3 is TGTGCCACCAGTGATTTGAGATCGAGCGGATCCACAGATACGCAGTATTTT.

This clone was seen once. A junction boundary mismatches the germline segment, possibly from a read error. The CDR3 reads CASSFHRDNGKLFF. For the CDR3, the DNA is TGTGCCAGCAGCTTCCACAGAGATAATGGAAAACTGTTTTTT. The chain employs TRBV5-5 and TRBJ1-4; D ambiguous. The CDR3 contains 14 residues. Germline values: CDR1 SGHKS, CDR2 YYEKEE (reference sequence).

The V and J genes are TRBV27 and TRBJ2-7; 8 bases are a match to TRBD1. This CDR3 comprises 15 residues. Germline V gene sequence: CDR1 MNHEY, CDR2 SMNVEV (reference sequence). Unmatched junction bases numbered 10, after V lost 8 bases and J lost 1 base. The CDR3 sequence: CASAGNRGSSYEQYF. For the CDR3, the DNA is TGTGCCAGCGCCGGAAACAGGGGGTCTTCCTACGAGCAGTACTTC.

The chain employs TRBV27 and TRBJ2-3, with D hard to call. Germline V CDR1 and CDR2: MNHEY, SMNVEV (reference sequence). The CDR3 covers 17 residues. V shed 6 bases and J shed 4 bases, with 23 bases lying between them. Here the CDR3 DNA reads TGTGCCAGCAGGAAAAATTGGCCCCCCTCTTCTCCAGATACGCAGTATTTT. Translated: CASRKNWPPSSPDTQYF.

The chain couples TRBV3-1 (or the pseudogene TRBV3-2) to TRBJ2-2, with 8 positions matching TRBD2. Trimming cost V 5 bases and J 2 bases; bases outside gene matches: 7. CDR1 LGHDT and CDR2 YNNKEL come from the germline V gene (reference sequence). This CDR3 region has 16 residues. CDR3 in amino acids: CASSSRGALNTGELFF. The CDR3, as DNA: TGTGCCAGCAGCTCGCGGGGGGCGCTTAACACCGGGGAGCTGTTTTTT.

The chain recombines TRBV5-1 with TRBJ2-7; 11 positions agree with TRBD2. With V trimmed by 6 bases and J by 5 bases, 10 bases remained unmatched. The CDR3 consists of 15 residues. The germline CDR1 and CDR2 sequences are SGHRS and YFSETQ. The CDR3 region is CASNPLAGGPNEQYF. The CDR3 coding sequence is TGCGCCAGCAACCCCCTAGCGGGAGGCCCCAACGAGCAGTACTTC.

V and J are TRBV27 and TRBJ1-1, with no clear D. The CDR3 runs 18 residues. Germline lookup yields CDR1 MNHEY and CDR2 SMNVEV (reference sequence). V shed 5 bases and J shed 4 bases, with 26 bases lying between them. In DNA form, the CDR3 reads TGTGCCAGCAGTCATTACTCAGGAAGCGGTCTCAGGTTCACTGAAGCTTTCTTT. It specifies CASSHYSGSGLRFTEAFF.

The chain uses TRBV19 and TRBJ1-5, with D unclear. CDR1 is LNHDA and CDR2 is SQIVND in the germline V gene (reference sequence). V was clipped by 6 bases and J by 0 bases, with 12 bases between them. The CDR3 spans 15 residues. The CDR3, as DNA: TGTGCCAGTAGGGTGGAGGGAAATAGCAATCAGCCCCAGCATTTT. Protein sequence: CASRVEGNSNQPQHF. Filled out from reference TRBV19 and TRBJ1-5, the complete variable domain reads DGGITQSPKYLFRKEGQNVTLSCEQNLNHDAMYWYRQDPGQGLRLIYYSQIVNDFQKGDIAEGYSVSREKKESFPLTVTSAQKNPTAFYLCASRVEGNSNQPQHFGDGTRLSIL.

This clone was detected once. The chain has TRBV7-2 and TRBJ2-1, with D perhaps matching TRBD2 (6 bases). This CDR3 contains 16 residues. V was trimmed by 5 bases and J by 4 bases, leaving 18 bases between them. Germline CDR1 and CDR2: SGHTA and FQGNSA. The CDR3 spells CASSNGGGLNYNEQFF. CDR3 nucleotides: TGTGCCAGCAGCAACGGGGGAGGCCTTAATTACAATGAGCAGTTCTTC.

This chain connects TRBV7-2 to TRBJ2-6, with D unresolved. The CDR3 runs 15 residues. With 6 bases removed from V and 0 bases from J, the gap between germline ends came to 9 bases. Per germline, CDR1 SGHTA and CDR2 FQGNSA. Here the CDR3 DNA reads TGTGCCAGCAGTCGTAGGAGCTCTGGGGCCAACGTCCTGACTTTC. Its protein product is CASSRRSSGANVLTF. Together with reference TRBV7-2 and TRBJ2-6, the CDR3 gives the full variable domain: GAGVSQSPSNKVTEKGKDVELRCDPISGHTALYWYRQSLGQGLEFLIYFQGNSAPDKSGLPSDRFSAERTGGSVSTLTIQRTQQEDSAVYLCASSRRSSGANVLTFGAGSRLTVL.

The chain uses TRBV11-2 and TRBJ2-2; unclear D gene. There are 14 residues in the CDR3. Trimming cost V 2 bases and J 2 bases, with 6 bases left between them. Germline V gives CDR1 SGHAT, CDR2 FQNNGV. This chain's CDR3 is CASSLQINTGELFF. The CDR3 DNA reads TGTGCCAGCAGCTTACAGATTAACACCGGGGAGCTGTTTTTT.